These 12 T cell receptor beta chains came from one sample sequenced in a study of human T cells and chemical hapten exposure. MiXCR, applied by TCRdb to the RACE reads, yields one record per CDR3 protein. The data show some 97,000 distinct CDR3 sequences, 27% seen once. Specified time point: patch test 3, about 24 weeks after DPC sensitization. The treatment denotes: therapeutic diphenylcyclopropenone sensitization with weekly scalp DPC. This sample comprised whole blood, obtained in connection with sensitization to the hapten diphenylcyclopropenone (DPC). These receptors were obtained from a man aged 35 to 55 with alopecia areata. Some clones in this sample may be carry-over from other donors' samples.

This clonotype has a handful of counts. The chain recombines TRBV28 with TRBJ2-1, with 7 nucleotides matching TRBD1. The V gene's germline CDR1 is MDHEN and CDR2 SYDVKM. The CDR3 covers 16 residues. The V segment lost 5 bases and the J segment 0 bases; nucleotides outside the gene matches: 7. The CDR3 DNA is TGTGCCAGCAGTCCCCCGGGACAGAGCTCCTACAATGAGCAGTTCTTC. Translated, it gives CASSPPGQSSYNEQFF.

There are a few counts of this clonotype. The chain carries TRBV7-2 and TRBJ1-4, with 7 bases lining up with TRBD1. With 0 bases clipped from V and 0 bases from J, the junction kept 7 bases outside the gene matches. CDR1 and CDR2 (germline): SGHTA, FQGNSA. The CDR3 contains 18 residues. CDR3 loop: CASSLASGGGSTNEKLFF. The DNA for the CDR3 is TGTGCCAGCAGCTTAGCGTCGGGAGGGGGCTCAACTAATGAAAAACTGTTTTTT.

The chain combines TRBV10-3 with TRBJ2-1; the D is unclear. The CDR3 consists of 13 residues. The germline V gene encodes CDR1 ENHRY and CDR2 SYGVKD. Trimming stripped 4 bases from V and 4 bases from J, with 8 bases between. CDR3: CAISGNEYNEQFF. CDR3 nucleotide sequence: TGTGCCATCAGTGGAAATGAATACAATGAGCAGTTCTTC.

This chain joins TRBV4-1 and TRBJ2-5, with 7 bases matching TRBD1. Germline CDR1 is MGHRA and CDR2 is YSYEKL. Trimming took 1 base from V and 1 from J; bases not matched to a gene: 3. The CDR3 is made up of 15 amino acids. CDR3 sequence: CASSQVQGSQETQYF. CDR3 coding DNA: TGCGCCAGCAGCCAAGTACAGGGGAGCCAAGAGACCCAGTACTTC.

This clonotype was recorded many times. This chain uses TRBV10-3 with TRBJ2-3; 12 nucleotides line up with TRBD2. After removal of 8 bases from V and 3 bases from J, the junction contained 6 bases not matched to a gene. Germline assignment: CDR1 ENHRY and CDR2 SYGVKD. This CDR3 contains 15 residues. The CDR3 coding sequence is TGTGCCATCTCCCCAGGACTAGCGGGAACAGATACGCAGTATTTT. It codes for CAISPGLAGTDTQYF.

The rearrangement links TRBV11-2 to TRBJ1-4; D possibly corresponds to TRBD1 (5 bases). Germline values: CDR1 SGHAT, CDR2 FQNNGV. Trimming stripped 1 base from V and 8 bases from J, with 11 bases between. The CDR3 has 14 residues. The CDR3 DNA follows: TGTGCCAGCAGCTTAGGGGGGGAGGAAGAAAAACTGTTTTTT. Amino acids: CASSLGGEEEKLFF.

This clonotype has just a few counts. CDR3 nucleotide sequence: TGCAGTGCTAGGGGACAGGGACGCCCTGAAGCTTTCTTT. Amino acid sequence: CSARGQGRPEAFF. The J gene is TRBJ1-1, the V gene TRBV20-1, with TRBD1 matching over 9 bases. The germline V gene encodes CDR1 DFQATT and CDR2 SNEGSKA (reference sequence). The CDR3 runs 13 residues. The trim removed 3 bases at V and 6 bases at J, leaving 5 bases unmatched.

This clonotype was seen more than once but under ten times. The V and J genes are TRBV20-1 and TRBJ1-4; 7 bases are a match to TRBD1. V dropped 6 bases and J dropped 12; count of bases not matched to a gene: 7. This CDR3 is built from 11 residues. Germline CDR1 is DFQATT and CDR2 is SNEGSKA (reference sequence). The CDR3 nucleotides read TGCAGTGCAACCAAGACAGGGCAACTGTTTTTT. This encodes CSATKTGQLFF.

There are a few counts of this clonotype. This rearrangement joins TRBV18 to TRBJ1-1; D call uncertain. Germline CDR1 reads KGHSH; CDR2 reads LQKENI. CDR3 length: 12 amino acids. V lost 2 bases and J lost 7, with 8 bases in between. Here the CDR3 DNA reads TGTGCCAGCTCACCAGGGAGGTTTGAAGCTTTCTTT. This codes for CASSPGRFEAFF.

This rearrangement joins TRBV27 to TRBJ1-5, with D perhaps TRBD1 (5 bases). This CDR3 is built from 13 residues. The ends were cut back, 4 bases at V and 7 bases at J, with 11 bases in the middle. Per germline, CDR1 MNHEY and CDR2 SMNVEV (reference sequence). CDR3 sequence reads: CASSWGIGQPQHF. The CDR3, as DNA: TGTGCCAGCAGTTGGGGGATTGGGCAGCCCCAGCATTTT.

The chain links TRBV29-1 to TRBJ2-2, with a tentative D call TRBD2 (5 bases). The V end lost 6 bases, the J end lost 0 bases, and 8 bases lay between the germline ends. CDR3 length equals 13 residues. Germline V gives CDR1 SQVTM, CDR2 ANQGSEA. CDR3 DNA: TGCAGCGTCACGGGATCGAACACCGGGGAGCTGTTTTTT. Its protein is CSVTGSNTGELFF.

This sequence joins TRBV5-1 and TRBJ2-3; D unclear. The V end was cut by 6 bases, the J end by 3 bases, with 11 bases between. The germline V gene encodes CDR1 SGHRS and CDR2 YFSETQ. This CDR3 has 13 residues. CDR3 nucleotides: TGCGCCAGCACTCCGACTTCGACAGATACGCAGTATTTT. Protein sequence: CASTPTSTDTQYF. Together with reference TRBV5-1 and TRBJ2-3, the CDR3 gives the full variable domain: KAGVTQTPRYLIKTRGQQVTLSCSPISGHRSVSWYQQTPGQGLQFLFEYFSETQRNKGNFPGRFSGRQFSNSRSEMNVSTLELGDSALYLCASTPTSTDTQYFGPGTRLTVL.